The sample holds a few counts of the clone carrying this TCR beta chain. Its specificity is not known. The data derive from a study of beta chain features in type 1 diabetes. General study findings and limits: All four CD4+ subsets from Type 1 diabetes patients carried moderately but significantly shorter TCRB CDR3s.

Expressed TCRB transcripts were sequenced because the isolated RNA had all been reverse transcribed beforehand. Sequencing was performed with immunoSEQ multiplex PCR; in TCRdb, only in-frame clones are kept and a portion is missing. The data hold 680,000 or so clones, with around an eighth observed a single time. Sequenced: naive CD4+ T cells from blood. The receptor was derived from a man aged 18 to 30 with type 1 diabetes.

The CDR3 nucleotides are TGTGCCACCAGCAGGGCCCCGCCGGGGAACACAGATACGCAGTATTTT. It encodes CATSRAPPGNTDTQYF. This chain links TRBV15 with TRBJ2-3; D is perhaps TRBD2 (5 bases). Germline loops: CDR1 LNHNV, CDR2 YYDKDF (reference sequence). The CDR3 has 16 amino acids. V was pared by 3 bases and J by 2 bases, with 15 bases between. Drawing the rest from reference TRBV15 and TRBJ2-3, the complete variable domain is DAMVIQNPRYQVTQFGKPVTLSCSQTLNHNVMYWYQQKSSQAPKLLFHYYDKDFNNEADTPDNFQSRRPNTSFCFLDIRSPGLGDTAMYLCATSRAPPGNTDTQYFGPGTRLTVL.